This record concerns one T cell receptor (beta chain) sequence. Antigen: not known. CDR3 length: 13 amino acids. Trimming stripped 6 bases from V and 4 bases from J, with 12 bases between. Germline V gene data show CDR1 as LNHDA and CDR2 as SQIVND (reference sequence). The data were taken from a study of T cell responses to AZD1222 COVID-19 vaccine. The study, taken as a whole, reports: Spike-specific TCR breadth and depth grew following two AZD1222 doses. Donors were chiefly white British, with a greater number of females, and clonal diversity was perhaps underestimated. Close to half of all spike-specific TCRs reportedly target regions of the variants that are unmutated.

Some clones are missing from TCRdb's copy, which holds only in-frame ones; the method was immunoSEQ multiplex PCR. The data show approximately 220,000 clones, 85% to 95% seen once. The sample consisted of peripheral blood, taken on day 0 of MenACWY control vaccination. This sequence joins TRBV19 and TRBJ1-2; no definite D call. The clonotype comes from an adult in good health. This CDR3 is CASRPGPAYGYTF. Here the CDR3 DNA reads TGTGCCAGTAGGCCGGGCCCTGCCTATGGCTACACCTTC.